Below are 26 T cell receptor beta chains sequenced from a single sample in a study of blood T cell repertoires in COVID-19. Measured with immunoSEQ multiplex PCR; TCRdb has only the in-frame clones, and not every one. The sample has 310,000 or so clones; around nine tenths are singletons. The sample comprised PBMCs or T cells enriched from blood (not recorded which). All receptors derive from a woman in her twenties or thirties who had recovered from COVID-19.

This rearrangement joins TRBV18 to TRBJ1-2; no reliable D call. The length of the CDR3 is 13 residues. Germline CDR1 and CDR2: KGHSH and LQKENI. V lost 1 base and J lost 7, with 10 bases in between. CDR3 loop: CASSPREGSGYTF. Here the CDR3 DNA reads TGTGCCAGCTCACCACGAGAAGGGAGTGGCTACACCTTC.

This sequence joins TRBV2 and TRBJ2-1, with a weak D call TRBD1 (6 bases). Trimming removed 4 bases from V and 4 bases from J, with 14 bases in between. This CDR3 contains 15 residues. The V gene's germline CDR1 is SNHLY and CDR2 FYNNEI. The CDR3 sequence: CASSAPGQPYNEQFF. CDR3 sequence (DNA): TGTGCCAGCAGTGCCCCGGGACAACCGTACAATGAGCAGTTCTTC.

The J gene is TRBJ1-6, the V gene TRBV6-1, with D unclear. The CDR3 runs 12 residues. Germline V CDR1 and CDR2: MNHNS, SASEGT. Trimming pared 3 bases from V and 8 bases from J, leaving 5 bases between. This chain's CDR3 is CASSEGHSPLHF. CDR3 DNA: TGTGCCAGCAGTGAGGGCCATTCACCCCTCCACTTT.

This clone was seen just once. CDR3 bases: TGTGCCAGCAGTTCAGGGCCTAACACCGGGGAGCTGTTTTTT. Translated: CASSSGPNTGELFF. This chain joins TRBV7-9 and TRBJ2-2; a possible D gene is TRBD1 (5 bases). The CDR3 totals 14 residues. Trimming took 6 bases from V and 2 from J, leaving 10 bases between them. The germline V gene has CDR1 SEHNR and CDR2 FQNEAQ (reference sequence).

The sample holds one count of this clone. V and J are TRBV7-2 and TRBJ2-7; D unresolved. This CDR3 contains 13 residues. V gave up 4 bases and J gave up 6 bases, with 13 bases separating them. Germline V lookup: CDR1 SGHTA, CDR2 FQGNSA. CDR3 coding DNA: TGTGCCAGCAGCTCCCAAAGTTTCAGCGAGCAGTACTTC. Residues: CASSSQSFSEQYF.

The genes are TRBV5-4 and TRBJ1-2, with D possibly TRBD1 on 6 matching bases. The germline CDR1 and CDR2 sequences are SGHNT and YYREEE (reference sequence). The V gene lost 4 bases and the J gene lost 2 bases, with 12 bases spanning the gap. CDR3 length: 14 residues. This CDR3 is CASSLQGPNYGYTF. In DNA, the CDR3 is TGTGCCAGCAGCCTCCAGGGGCCCAACTATGGCTACACCTTC.

The chain employs TRBV27 and TRBJ2-2; 8 nucleotides match TRBD1. The V segment lost 3 bases and the J segment 4 bases; nucleotides outside the gene matches: 4. The CDR3 has 15 residues. Germline CDR1 MNHEY, CDR2 SMNVEV (reference sequence). This chain's CDR3 is CASSFDGTGTGELFF. The CDR3 DNA follows: TGTGCCAGCAGTTTTGACGGGACAGGCACCGGGGAGCTGTTTTTT.

This chain uses TRBV7-8 with TRBJ1-2; 9 nucleotides match TRBD1. The CDR3 spans 15 residues. J lost 4 bases, V lost 6 bases, and 9 bases had no gene match. Germline V lookup: CDR1 SGHVS, CDR2 FQNEAQ. DNA for the CDR3: TGTGCCAGCAGAGATGAACAGGGGGCGATCTATGGCTACACCTTC. Residues: CASRDEQGAIYGYTF.

The CDR3 nucleotides read TGTGCCAGCAGCATCGGGACAGTCTCCTACGAGCAGTACTTC. Translation: CASSIGTVSYEQYF. The chain has TRBV7-9 and TRBJ2-7; 7 bases are shared with TRBD1. J was trimmed by 0 bases and V by 5 bases; bases with no gene match: 4. The germline V gene encodes CDR1 SEHNR and CDR2 FQNEAQ (reference sequence). CDR3 length: 14 residues.

The V gene is TRBV9, the J gene TRBJ1-2; TRBD1 matches at 7 bases. The CDR3 extends over 13 amino acids. Germline V gene lookup returns CDR1 SGDLS and CDR2 YYNGEE. V was clipped by 0 bases and J by 9 bases; unmatched bases: 5. This CDR3 is CASSVEGARRYTF. The CDR3, as DNA: TGTGCCAGCAGCGTAGAGGGGGCTCGCCGCTACACCTTC.

V gene TRBV7-9 combines with J gene TRBJ1-2; D might be TRBD1 (5 bases). Germline V gene sequence: CDR1 SEHNR, CDR2 FQNEAQ (reference sequence). The CDR3 loop spans 14 amino acids. The V end was cut by 1 base, the J end by 4 bases, with 10 bases between. CDR3 bases: TGTGCCAGCAGCTTAGAGCGGGGGACCTATGGCTACACCTTC. Encoded protein: CASSLERGTYGYTF. Full variable domain (remainder filled in from reference TRBV7-9 and TRBJ1-2): DTGVSQNPRHKITKRGQNVTFRCDPISEHNRLYWYRQTLGQGPEFLTYFQNEAQLEKSRLLSDRFSAERPKGSFSTLEIQRTEQGDSAMYLCASSLERGTYGYTFGSGTRLTVV.

Here the CDR3 reads CAWSSGDRGNQPQHF. The CDR3 nucleotides read TGTGCCTGGAGTAGCGGGGACAGGGGTAATCAGCCCCAGCATTTT. V and J are TRBV30 and TRBJ1-5, with 10 bases matching TRBD1. CDR3 length equals 15 residues. Looked up from germline, CDR1 is GTSNPN and CDR2 is SVGIG (reference sequence). V shed 2 bases, J shed 4 bases, and the junction held 5 bases outside the gene matches.

This chain links TRBV13 with TRBJ2-3; TRBD1 aligns across 7 bases. This CDR3 is built from 16 residues. Trimming removed 4 bases from V and 0 bases from J; junction bases left unmatched: 7. Germline CDR1 and CDR2: PRHDT and FYEKMQ (reference sequence). CDR3 amino acids: CASSSKDRSSTDTQYF. The DNA of the CDR3 is TGTGCCAGCAGCTCAAAGGACAGGTCTAGCACAGATACGCAGTATTTT. The variable domain in full, completed from reference TRBV13 and TRBJ2-3, reads AAGVIQSPRHLIKEKRETATLKCYPIPRHDTVYWYQQGPGQDPQFLISFYEKMQSDKGSIPDRFSAQQFSDYHSELNMSSLELGDSALYFCASSSKDRSSTDTQYFGPGTRLTVL.

This rearrangement joins TRBV2 to TRBJ1-5; 8 bases line up with TRBD1. The CDR3 runs to 16 residues. CDR1 and CDR2 (germline): SNHLY, FYNNEI. The V and J ends lost 4 bases and 11 bases, in that order; junction bases with no gene match: 16. In nucleotides, the CDR3 is TGTGCCAGCAGTGCTGGGACAGGACTTTCACGGTCGACCCAGCATTTT. This encodes CASSAGTGLSRSTQHF.

The CDR3, as DNA: TGTGCCAGCAGTGTTGGTGGGGCGGGCTACACCTTC. This codes for CASSVGGAGYTF. This chain connects TRBV28 to TRBJ1-2; perhaps TRBD1 as D (5 bases). The CDR3 runs 12 residues. Germline CDR1 reads MDHEN; CDR2 reads SYDVKM. V lost 5 bases and J lost 8, with 12 bases in between.

The chain employs TRBV5-4 and TRBJ2-7; 7 positions match TRBD1. The CDR3 contains 12 residues. With 2 bases clipped from V and 12 bases from J, the junction kept 8 bases outside the gene matches. Germline loops: CDR1 SGHNT, CDR2 YYREEE (reference sequence). The CDR3, as DNA: TGTGCCAGCAGCTTCCAGGGCACAGGGGCGTACTTC. It is translated as CASSFQGTGAYF. Drawing the rest from reference TRBV5-4 and TRBJ2-7, the complete variable domain is ETGVTQSPTHLIKTRGQQVTLRCSSQSGHNTVSWYQQALGQGPQFIFQYYREEENGRGNFPPRFSGLQFPNYSSELNVNALELDDSALYLCASSFQGTGAYFGPGTRLTVT.

V is TRBV19 and J is TRBJ1-2, with 7 bases lining up with TRBD1. The germline V gene encodes CDR1 LNHDA and CDR2 SQIVND (reference sequence). The CDR3 is made up of 16 amino acids. V lost 5 bases to trimming and J lost 3 bases; unmatched junction nucleotides: 12. This chain's CDR3 is CASSPRTGLRDYGYTF. CDR3 DNA: TGTGCCAGTAGTCCAAGGACAGGTTTAAGGGACTATGGCTACACCTTC.

This clone appeared a single time. The genes are TRBV11-2 and TRBJ2-7; D remains ambiguous. The CDR3 sequence is 13 residues long. Trimming stripped 6 bases from V and 3 bases from J, with 12 bases between. Germline-derived CDR1 and CDR2 are SGHAT and FQNNGV. CDR3 sequence: CASRHTANYEQYF. The CDR3 coding sequence is TGTGCCAGCAGACACACCGCCAACTACGAGCAGTACTTC. Combining the CDR3 with reference TRBV11-2 and TRBJ2-7 gives the whole variable domain EAGVAQSPRYKIIEKRQSVAFWCNPISGHATLYWYQQILGQGPKLLIQFQNNGVVDDSQLPKDRFSAERLKGVDSTLKIQPAKLEDSAVYLCASRHTANYEQYFGPGTRLTVT.

The chain has TRBV7-2 and TRBJ1-1; no clear D. The CDR3 spans 14 residues. In germline, CDR1 is SGHTA, CDR2 FQGNSA. Trimming took off 1 base at V and 3 bases at J, with 9 bases between the two ends. CDR3 nucleotide sequence: TGTGCCAGCAGCTTAGATATGGGAGACACTGAAGCTTTCTTT. The encoded protein is CASSLDMGDTEAFF. Full variable domain (rest looked up from reference TRBV7-2 and TRBJ1-1): GAGVSQSPSNKVTEKGKDVELRCDPISGHTALYWYRQSLGQGLEFLIYFQGNSAPDKSGLPSDRFSAERTGGSVSTLTIQRTQQEDSAVYLCASSLDMGDTEAFFGQGTRLTVV.

This clone was found a few times. V gene TRBV30 combines with J gene TRBJ1-1, with D unresolved. The germline V gene encodes CDR1 GTSNPN and CDR2 SVGIG (reference sequence). CDR3 length: 14 amino acids. Trimming removed 0 bases at V and 3 bases at J, with 11 bases between. In DNA, the CDR3 is TGTGCCTGGAGTGTAAGCGGGAGGCACACTGAAGCTTTCTTT. Amino acids: CAWSVSGRHTEAFF.

This chain links TRBV5-1 with TRBJ1-2; D not certain. V lost 5 bases, J lost 2 bases, and 10 bases lay in between. Germline CDR1 and CDR2: SGHRS and YFSETQ. The CDR3 loop spans 13 amino acids. In nucleotides, the CDR3 is TGCGCCAGCAGTGACGGAGGAAACTATGGCTACACCTTC. Its translation: CASSDGGNYGYTF.

Here the CDR3 DNA reads TGTGCCAGCAGTGAATACAGGGTGTTTGGCAAAAACATTCAGTACTTC. This encodes CASSEYRVFGKNIQYF. This chain joins TRBV6-1 and TRBJ2-4; TRBD1 is a possible D gene (6 bases). This CDR3 spans 16 amino acids. V was pared by 2 bases and J by 3 bases, with 14 bases between. Germline V gene sequence: CDR1 MNHNS, CDR2 SASEGT.

This chain connects TRBV12-3 or TRBV12-4 to TRBJ2-7; TRBD2 is a possible D gene (5 bases). V gave up 4 bases and J gave up 9 bases, with 10 bases separating them. There are 11 residues in the CDR3. CDR3 loop: CASSSQDSQYF. CDR3 in DNA: TGTGCCAGCAGTTCCCAGGACTCGCAGTACTTC.

The genes are TRBV5-4 and TRBJ2-2, with D tentatively TRBD1 (9 bases). V was pared by 4 bases and J by 4 bases, with 23 bases between. The length of the CDR3 is 18 residues. CDR1 is SGHNT and CDR2 is YYREEE in the germline V gene (reference sequence). The CDR3, as DNA: TGTGCCAGCAGCCGGGAGGGACAGGGACCGCGCGGCACCGGGGAGCTGTTTTTT. This codes for CASSREGQGPRGTGELFF.

The J gene is TRBJ1-2, the V gene TRBV6-1; D is uncertain. There are 14 residues in the CDR3. The ends were cut back, 0 bases at V and 4 bases at J, with 9 bases in the middle. Germline values: CDR1 MNHNS, CDR2 SASEGT. The CDR3 nucleotides are TGTGCCAGCAGTGAAGCGCGGCAGAGCTATGGCTACACCTTC. It codes for CASSEARQSYGYTF.

This chain joins TRBV6-5 and TRBJ1-2, with 7 positions matching TRBD1. This CDR3 comprises 14 residues. The germline V gene encodes CDR1 MNHEY and CDR2 SVGAGI. Trimming took 2 bases from V and 7 from J; bases not matched to a gene: 7. CDR3 bases: TGTGCCAGCAGTTACGCGACAGGGCGAGCTGGCTACACCTTC. It yields the protein CASSYATGRAGYTF.